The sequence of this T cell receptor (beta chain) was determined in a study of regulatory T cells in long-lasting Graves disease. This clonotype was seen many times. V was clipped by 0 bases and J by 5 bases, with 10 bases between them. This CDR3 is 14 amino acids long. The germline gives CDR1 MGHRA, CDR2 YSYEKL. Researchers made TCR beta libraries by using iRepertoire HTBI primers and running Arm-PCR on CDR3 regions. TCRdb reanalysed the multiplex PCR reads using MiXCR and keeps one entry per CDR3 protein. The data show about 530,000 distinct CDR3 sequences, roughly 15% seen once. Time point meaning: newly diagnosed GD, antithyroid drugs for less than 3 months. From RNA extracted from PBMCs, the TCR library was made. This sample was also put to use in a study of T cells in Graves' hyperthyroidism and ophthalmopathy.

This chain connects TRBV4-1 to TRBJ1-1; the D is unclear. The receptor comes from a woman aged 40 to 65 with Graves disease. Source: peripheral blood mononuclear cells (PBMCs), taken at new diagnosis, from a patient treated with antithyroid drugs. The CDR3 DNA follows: TGCGCCAGCAGCCAAGACTTGGGAGGAACTGAAGCTTTCTTT. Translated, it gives CASSQDLGGTEAFF.